The 15 T cell receptor beta chains below were found in one sample sequenced in a study of blood T cell repertoires in COVID-19. The table came from immunoSEQ multiplex PCR; TCRdb's copy has only in-frame clones and leaves some out. The data hold 110,000 to 150,000 clones, with roughly 85% observed a single time. The sample comprised peripheral blood. These receptors all come from a man aged 45 to 65 with acute or convalescent COVID-19.

This clone turned up a few times. This chain uses TRBV11-2 with TRBJ1-3; D unresolved. Germline V CDR1 and CDR2: SGHAT, FQNNGV. Deletions cut 1 base from V and 1 base from J, with 5 bases between. The CDR3 has 14 amino acids. The chain's CDR3 is CASSLAGSGNTIYF. The CDR3 coding sequence is TGTGCCAGCAGCTTAGCGGGTTCTGGAAACACCATATATTTT.

The chain is built from TRBV7-3 and TRBJ2-1, with D possibly being TRBD2 (6 bases). V was trimmed by 0 bases and J by 6 bases, leaving 18 bases between them. Germline CDR1 reads SGHTA; CDR2 reads FQGTGA. The CDR3 contains 17 residues. This chain's CDR3 is CASSLTGRLASGNEQFF. The DNA of the CDR3 is TGTGCCAGCAGCTTAACAGGGAGGCTAGCGTCTGGCAATGAGCAGTTCTTC.

The chain carries TRBV11-3 and TRBJ2-5; D is perhaps TRBD2 (6 bases). Deletions cut 4 bases from V and 3 bases from J, with 9 bases between. Germline assignment: CDR1 SGHNT and CDR2 YENEEA. The CDR3 length is 13 residues. CDR3 in DNA: TGTGCCAGCAGCTCGATAGCGGAAGAGACCCAGTACTTC. This gives the protein CASSSIAEETQYF.

The chain recombines TRBV15 with TRBJ2-5; 8 positions agree with TRBD1. Germline V lookup: CDR1 LNHNV, CDR2 YYDKDF (reference sequence). This CDR3 is built from 17 residues. V shed 1 base and J 2 bases; nucleotides not matched to a gene: 9. CDR3 sequence reads: CATSRVRVGDRQETQYF. CDR3 nucleotide sequence: TGTGCCACCAGCAGAGTGCGGGTTGGGGACAGGCAAGAGACCCAGTACTTC.

V and J are TRBV5-4 and TRBJ2-2; 7 positions match TRBD1. V lost 0 bases to trimming and J lost 4 bases; unmatched junction nucleotides: 6. Germline lookup yields CDR1 SGHNT and CDR2 YYREEE (reference sequence). The CDR3 has 16 amino acids. The CDR3 nucleotides read TGTGCCAGCAGCTTGGTCGGGACAGACTTCACCGGGGAGCTGTTTTTT. This gives the protein CASSLVGTDFTGELFF.

The chain joins TRBV19 to TRBJ1-2, with no clear D. V was shortened by 2 bases and J by 7 bases, with 14 bases between the two germline ends. CDR3 length: 14 residues. CDR1 and CDR2 from the germline V gene are LNHDA and SQIVND (reference sequence). The CDR3 reads CASSILGLRGGYTF. CDR3 in DNA: TGTGCCAGTAGTATACTGGGCCTCCGGGGTGGCTACACCTTC. Combining the CDR3 with reference TRBV19 and TRBJ1-2 gives the whole variable domain DGGITQSPKYLFRKEGQNVTLSCEQNLNHDAMYWYRQDPGQGLRLIYYSQIVNDFQKGDIAEGYSVSREKKESFPLTVTSAQKNPTAFYLCASSILGLRGGYTFGSGTRLTVV.

The chain carries TRBV27 and TRBJ1-1; D is uncertain. V lost 5 bases and J lost 0, with 10 bases in between. Germline CDR1 and CDR2: MNHEY and SMNVEV (reference sequence). The CDR3 has 14 residues. CDR3 sequence reads: CASSVTTMNTEAFF. CDR3 DNA sequence: TGTGCCAGCAGTGTGACAACCATGAACACTGAAGCTTTCTTT.

V and J are TRBV7-9 and TRBJ1-4; 8 bases align to TRBD1. Germline V CDR1 and CDR2: SEHNR, FQNEAQ (reference sequence). The CDR3 is 14 amino acids. V shed 5 bases, J shed 2 bases, and the junction held 1 base outside the gene matches. The DNA for the CDR3 is TGTGCCAGCAGCCGGACAGGGACTAATGAAAAACTGTTTTTT. Translated, it gives CASSRTGTNEKLFF.

The chain uses TRBV7-3 and TRBJ2-2; maybe TRBD1 (6 bases). Trimming left V 5 bases short and J 0 bases short, with 13 bases between. There are 16 residues in the CDR3. Germline CDR1 and CDR2: SGHTA and FQGTGA. The CDR3 loop reads CASSPYRTANTGELFF. The CDR3 coding sequence is TGTGCCAGCAGCCCATACCGGACAGCGAACACCGGGGAGCTGTTTTTT.

V and J are TRBV6-5 and TRBJ1-1; D gene uncertain. V was trimmed by 6 bases and J by 4 bases, leaving 18 bases between them. CDR3 size: 15 residues. Germline V lookup: CDR1 MNHEY, CDR2 SVGAGI. The CDR3 sequence is CASRPGVRMSTEAFF. Here the CDR3 DNA reads TGTGCCAGCAGGCCCGGAGTTAGGATGAGCACTGAAGCTTTCTTT.

The chain carries TRBV11-2 and TRBJ2-7, with TRBD2 matching 7 bases. The CDR3 sequence is 11 residues long. J gave up 6 bases and V 4 bases, and 0 bases lay outside the gene matches. CDR1 and CDR2 from the germline V gene are SGHAT and FQNNGV. The CDR3 nucleotides read TGTGCCAGCAGCTCGGGGGGCGAGCAGTACTTC. Residues: CASSSGGEQYF.

This clone was seen once. The gene calls are TRBV28 and TRBJ2-5, with 7 bases identical to TRBD1. V lost 9 bases, J lost 2 bases, and 12 bases stayed unmatched. CDR3 size: 15 residues. From germline, CDR1 is MDHEN and CDR2 SYDVKM. The CDR3 DNA reads TGTGCCAGTAAAGTTAGGGACAGTCCACAAGAGACCCAGTACTTC. Translation: CASKVRDSPQETQYF.

The V gene is TRBV11-3, the J gene TRBJ2-2; TRBD2 matches 7 bases. The V gene's germline CDR1 is SGHNT and CDR2 YENEEA. J was trimmed by 6 bases and V by 0 bases; bases with no gene match: 1. This CDR3 has 14 residues. This CDR3 is CASSLDREAGELFF. The CDR3 DNA sequence: TGTGCCAGCAGCTTAGATCGGGAGGCCGGGGAGCTGTTTTTT. The full variable domain, in which reference TRBV11-3 and TRBJ2-2 provide the parts outside the CDR3, is EAGVVQSPRYKIIEKKQPVAFWCNPISGHNTLYWYLQNLGQGPELLIRYENEEAVDDSQLPKDRFSAERLKGVDSTLKIQPAELGDSAVYLCASSLDREAGELFFGEGSRLTVL.

The chain's CDR3 is CASSYMGEGVADTQYF. CDR3 DNA sequence: TGTGCCAGCAGTTATATGGGGGAGGGCGTAGCAGATACGCAGTATTTT. V and J are TRBV6-2 or TRBV6-3 and TRBJ2-3; 7 bases fit TRBD2. The CDR3 is 16 amino acids. Germline lookup yields CDR1 MNHEY and CDR2 SVGEGT. The V gene end was trimmed by 3 bases and the J gene end by 4 bases; junction bases not matched to a gene: 10.

The chain couples TRBV3-1 (or the pseudogene TRBV3-2) to TRBJ2-3; TRBD2 might be the D (5 bases). V was clipped by 2 bases and J by 4 bases, with 13 bases between them. Germline assignment: CDR1 LGHDT and CDR2 YNNKEL (reference sequence). The CDR3 extends over 15 amino acids. The CDR3 nucleotides are TGTGCCAGCAGCCAATACCCGGGAATCCCAGATACGCAGTATTTT. Translated: CASSQYPGIPDTQYF.